This record covers a single T cell receptor beta chain. Its target is not known. The germline gene is not matched at one end of the junction; a read error may be the cause. These data come from a study of CD8+CD57+ T cells in acquired aplastic anemia. Study as a whole: Sorting CD4+ and CD8+ cells gave DNA averaging approximately 2.9 ug. Study observations and caveats: The study identified 25 to 30 CD8+ CDR3 sequences shared by patients and controls. Between the patient and control groups, CD8+ Simpson's diversity did not differ significantly.

Selection for sequencing was limited to patients who had shown CD8+CD57+ cell expansion by flow cytometry. Patients had undergone no therapy by the time their blood was sampled. Genomic DNA served as template for TCR beta VDJ and CDR3 profiling. TCRdb processed the reads anew with MiXCR; each CDR3 protein has one entry. Here the sample spans roughly 250,000 distinct CDR3 sequences, around 82% being singletons. The germline gives CDR1 LGHNA, CDR2 YSLEER. CDR3 length: 14 residues. The TCR sequence derives from a human donor with aplastic anemia. Source material: sorted CD4+, CD8+, or CD8+CD57+ T cells (not recorded which) from PBMCs. The chain uses TRBV4-3 and TRBJ2-2; 7 bases agree with TRBD2. The CDR3 spells CASSFMGGSGEPFF. The CDR3 DNA is TGCGCCAGCAGCTTCATGGGAGGGTCCGGGGAGCCGTTTTTT.